Each of the 18 T cell receptor beta chains below was sequenced from the same sample in a study of human T cells and chemical hapten exposure. This sample's time point: pre-sensitization, week 0. Documented treatment: therapeutic diphenylcyclopropenone sensitization with weekly scalp DPC. Someone pulled total RNA out of unfractionated whole blood. MiXCR, applied by TCRdb to the RACE reads, yields one record per CDR3 protein. The table has about 52,000 distinct CDR3 sequences, 9.5% to 10% seen once. The material sequenced was whole blood, taken in connection with sensitization to the hapten diphenylcyclopropenone (DPC). The origin of the receptors is a woman in her 30s with alopecia areata. Some clones in this sample may be carry-over from other donors' samples.

In this sample, this clonotype turned up a few times. The J gene is TRBJ1-6, the V gene TRBV19, with 9 bases fitting TRBD1. CDR3 length equals 14 residues. Germline V gene data show CDR1 as LNHDA and CDR2 as SQIVND (reference sequence). J gave up 7 bases and V 5 bases, and 3 bases lay outside the gene matches. Written as DNA, the CDR3 is TGTGCCAGTAGTTCCGGGACAGGGAATTCACCCCTCCACTTT. Its protein is CASSSGTGNSPLHF.

The CDR3 protein is CASSPYRQARTDTQYF. The DNA of the CDR3 is TGTGCCAGCTCACCCTACCGACAGGCCCGCACAGATACGCAGTATTTT. The chain employs TRBV18 and TRBJ2-3, with D possibly TRBD1 on 6 matching bases. V lost 3 bases to trimming and J lost 1 base, with 14 bases between them. There are 16 residues in the CDR3. Germline V lookup: CDR1 KGHSH, CDR2 LQKENI.

A few counts support this clonotype. The chain couples TRBV2 to TRBJ1-6; D is ambiguous. Germline CDR1 and CDR2: SNHLY and FYNNEI. CDR3 length: 18 amino acids. The V and J ends lost 0 bases and 11 bases respectively, with 23 bases between them. This chain's CDR3 is CASSEAIRGRRTDPPLHF. CDR3 sequence (DNA): TGTGCCAGCAGTGAAGCGATTCGTGGCCGACGGACTGATCCACCCCTCCACTTT.

This clonotype was seen many times. This chain joins TRBV6-2 or TRBV6-3 and TRBJ2-2, with 13 bases matching TRBD2. CDR1 is MNHEY, CDR2 SVGEGT, per germline. The CDR3 runs to 16 residues. V was pared by 6 bases and J by 2 bases, with 3 bases of the junction left unmatched. The CDR3, as DNA: TGTGCCAGCAGCAGACTAGCGGGGGGCAACACCGGGGAGCTGTTTTTT. It is translated as CASSRLAGGNTGELFF.

This clonotype showed up just a few times. The chain joins TRBV2 to TRBJ2-5; a possible D gene is TRBD2 (5 bases). CDR3 length equals 13 residues. CDR1 is SNHLY and CDR2 is FYNNEI in the germline V gene. V was cut by 7 bases and J by 1 base, with 10 bases left in between. CDR3 bases: TGTGCCAGCACCCGGACTCTCCAAGAGACCCAGTACTTC. Translating it yields CASTRTLQETQYF.

This clonotype was detected a few times. The J gene is TRBJ2-7, the V gene TRBV20-1; 9 nucleotides match TRBD1. V lost 1 base, J lost 2 bases, and 6 bases stayed unmatched. The CDR3 totals 15 residues. From germline, CDR1 is DFQATT and CDR2 SNEGSKA (reference sequence). Here the CDR3 reads CSARAPRDRAYEQYF. CDR3 sequence (DNA): TGCAGTGCTAGAGCCCCCCGGGACAGGGCCTACGAGCAGTACTTC.

The sample holds a few counts of this clonotype. The gene calls are TRBV7-2 and TRBJ2-7; D gene uncertain. The V and J ends lost 0 bases and 2 bases respectively, with 14 bases between them. The CDR3 length is 16 residues. Germline CDR1 reads SGHTA; CDR2 reads FQGNSA. The CDR3 here is CASSLAMPVRTYEQYF. DNA of the CDR3: TGTGCCAGCAGCTTAGCGATGCCAGTTAGAACCTACGAGCAGTACTTC.

This clonotype was picked up a small number of times. This chain links TRBV3-1 with TRBJ2-3; D ambiguous. Germline assignment: CDR1 LGHDT and CDR2 YNNKEL (reference sequence). Trimming stripped 1 base from V and 6 bases from J, with 17 bases between. There are 16 residues in the CDR3. CDR3 in DNA: TGTGCCAGCAGCCAAGGCTACCCACCGAAAATGGATACGCAGTATTTT. It yields the protein CASSQGYPPKMDTQYF.

This clonotype occurred many times. The rearrangement joins TRBV14 to TRBJ1-2; unclear D gene. Deletions cut 4 bases from V and 5 bases from J, with 14 bases between. CDR1 SGHDN and CDR2 FVKESK come from the germline V gene. There are 14 residues in the CDR3. The CDR3 reads CASSPLDTRYGYTF. DNA for the CDR3: TGTGCCAGCAGCCCGTTAGACACACGATATGGCTACACCTTC.

This clonotype showed up many times. The chain links TRBV27 to TRBJ1-5; D perhaps matches TRBD1 (5 bases). From germline, CDR1 is MNHEY and CDR2 SMNVEV (reference sequence). Trimming left V 2 bases short and J 7 bases short, with 12 bases between. The CDR3 spans 14 residues. The CDR3 DNA sequence: TGTGCCAGCAGTTTAAAGGGGCCAGGGCAGCCCCAGCATTTT. Translated: CASSLKGPGQPQHF.

This clonotype came up a few times. The V and J genes are TRBV7-2 and TRBJ1-1, with D hard to call. Looked up from germline, CDR1 is SGHTA and CDR2 is FQGNSA. The V end was cut by 1 base, the J end by 10 bases, with 19 bases between. The CDR3 totals 15 residues. CDR3 DNA sequence: TGTGCCAGCAGCTTAGAGGGTGGCACGAGTATGGCAGCTTTCTTT. It codes for CASSLEGGTSMAAFF.

This clonotype was seen at least ten times. This rearrangement joins TRBV12-3 or TRBV12-4 to TRBJ1-6; unclear D gene. The CDR3 has 14 residues. V was clipped by 3 bases and J by 8 bases, with 11 bases between them. The CDR3 nucleotides read TGTGCCAGCAGTTTCGGGCAGCAGGATTCACCCCTCCACTTT. Translation: CASSFGQQDSPLHF.

This clonotype occurred many times. V is TRBV24-1 and J is TRBJ1-5; a weak D match, TRBD1 (5 bases). Germline V gene data show CDR1 as KGHDR and CDR2 as SFDVKD. The ends were cut back, 4 bases at V and 0 bases at J, with 12 bases in the middle. This CDR3 contains 16 residues. The CDR3 DNA sequence: TGTGCCACCAGTGAAGGGACGGTCATTAGCAATCAGCCCCAGCATTTT. Protein product: CATSEGTVISNQPQHF.

Ten or more counts support this clonotype. The chain recombines TRBV2 with TRBJ2-5, with 7 bases that match TRBD1. The ends lost 9 bases at V and 3 bases at J; junction bases unmatched: 7. This CDR3 is 13 amino acids long. Per the germline V gene, CDR1 is SNHLY and CDR2 is FYNNEI. The chain's CDR3 is CASNNRGEETQYF. The CDR3 nucleotides read TGTGCCAGTAATAACAGGGGTGAAGAGACCCAGTACTTC.

In its sample, this clonotype was seen many times. This chain uses TRBV28 with TRBJ2-3, with 11 bases aligning to TRBD2. This CDR3 is built from 17 residues. V lost 0 bases and J lost 6; bases outside the gene matches: 8. Germline lookup yields CDR1 MDHEN and CDR2 SYDVKM. Written as DNA, the CDR3 is TGTGCCAGCAGTTTATGGTTAGCGGGGGGGCCCAACGATACGCAGTATTTT. Its translation is CASSLWLAGGPNDTQYF.

This clonotype was counted at least ten times. The chain employs TRBV20-1 and TRBJ1-5, with 7 positions matching TRBD1. Trimming at V came to 7 bases and at J to 3 bases, leaving 6 bases not matched to a gene. Germline values: CDR1 DFQATT, CDR2 SNEGSKA (reference sequence). The CDR3 consists of 13 residues. The CDR3 DNA is TGCAGTGGCGGACAGGCAACCAATCAGCCCCAGCATTTT. Translating gives CSGGQATNQPQHF.

This clonotype showed up many times. The V gene is TRBV7-2, the J gene TRBJ2-3; TRBD2 matches 12 bases. The CDR3 covers 16 residues. Germline trimming cut 5 bases from V and 5 bases from J; bases unmatched to any gene: 8. Germline V gene sequence: CDR1 SGHTA, CDR2 FQGNSA. In DNA, the CDR3 is TGTGCCAGCAGCCTCCTAGCGGGGGGGGTCCAAGATACGCAGTATTTT. Amino acids: CASSLLAGGVQDTQYF.

This clonotype was seen a handful of times. This chain links TRBV12-3 or TRBV12-4 with TRBJ2-1; 9 bases line up with TRBD1. This CDR3 has 16 residues. V shed 4 bases, J shed 7 bases, and the junction held 11 bases outside the gene matches. As DNA, the CDR3 is TGTGCCAGCAGTTCCCGGGGGACAGGGAGTTGGAATGAGCAGTTCTTC. The encoded protein is CASSSRGTGSWNEQFF.